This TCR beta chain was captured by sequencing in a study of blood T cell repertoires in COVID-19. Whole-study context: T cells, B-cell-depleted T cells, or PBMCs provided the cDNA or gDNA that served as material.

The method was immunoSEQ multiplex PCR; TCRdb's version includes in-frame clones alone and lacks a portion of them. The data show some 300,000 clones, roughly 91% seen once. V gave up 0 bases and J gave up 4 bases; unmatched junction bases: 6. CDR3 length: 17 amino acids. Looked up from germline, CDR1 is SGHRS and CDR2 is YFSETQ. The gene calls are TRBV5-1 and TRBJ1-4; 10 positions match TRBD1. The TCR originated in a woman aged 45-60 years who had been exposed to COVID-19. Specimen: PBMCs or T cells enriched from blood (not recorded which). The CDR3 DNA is TGCGCCAGCAGCTTGGGACAGGGGGCCTCGTTTAATGAAAAACTGTTTTTT. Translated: CASSLGQGASFNEKLFF.